The entry below gives a single T cell receptor beta chain sequence along with its context. Its target is not known. The data derive from a study of cytomegalovirus exposure and HLA in healthy donors. Overall study results and limits: TCR beta sequences reportedly predicted most subjects' HLA-A and HLA-B alleles accurately.

The PCR ran on 60 Vbeta and 13 Jbeta primers. This table comes from immunoSEQ multiplex PCR, and its TCRdb copy is limited to in-frame clones, with some not included. This sample carries some 130,000 clones, around three quarters of them seen once, and the ten largest clones take more than 0.95%. This CDR3 contains 19 residues. Looked up from germline, CDR1 is ENHRY and CDR2 is SYGVKD. Trimming at V came to 4 bases and at J to 0 bases, leaving 12 bases not matched to a gene. Sequenced sample: PBMCs. The chain carries TRBV10-3 and TRBJ1-1; 12 positions agree with TRBD1. This receptor was taken from a young man in good health and CMV-seronegative. The CDR3: CAISALGTGGVSVNTEAFF. The CDR3 DNA is TGTGCCATCAGTGCCCTCGGGACAGGGGGCGTAAGCGTGAACACTGAAGCTTTCTTT.